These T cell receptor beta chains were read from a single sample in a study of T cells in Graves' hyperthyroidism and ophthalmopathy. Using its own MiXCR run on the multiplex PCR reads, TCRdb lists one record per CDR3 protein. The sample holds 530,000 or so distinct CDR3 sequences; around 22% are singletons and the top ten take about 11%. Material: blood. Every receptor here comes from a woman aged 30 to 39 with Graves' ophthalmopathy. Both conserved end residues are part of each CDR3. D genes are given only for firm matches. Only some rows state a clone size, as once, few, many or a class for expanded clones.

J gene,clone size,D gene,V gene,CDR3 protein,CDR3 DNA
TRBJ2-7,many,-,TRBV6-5,CASTALAGTYEQYF,TGTGCCAGCACCGCCCTGGCCGGAACCTACGAGCAGTACTTC
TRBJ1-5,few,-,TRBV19,CASSTGPRSNQPQHF,TGTGCCAGTAGCACCGGGCCCCGGAGCAATCAGCCCCAGCATTTT
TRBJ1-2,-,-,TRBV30,CAWGIYGYTF,TGTGCCTGGGGGATCTATGGCTACACCTTC
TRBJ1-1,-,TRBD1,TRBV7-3,CASGRGQITEAFF,TGTGCCAGCGGCAGGGGGCAGATTACTGAAGCTTTCTTT
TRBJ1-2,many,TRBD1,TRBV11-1,CASSFTDREIWYGYTF,TGTGCCAGCAGCTTCACAGACAGGGAAATATGGTATGGCTACACCTTC
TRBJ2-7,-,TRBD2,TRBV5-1,CASSPAGGLLEQYF,TGCGCCAGCAGCCCAGCGGGGGGGCTTCTCGAGCAGTACTTC
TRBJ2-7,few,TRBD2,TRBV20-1,CSARLAGRYEQYF,TGCAGTGCTAGATTAGCGGGACGATACGAGCAGTACTTC
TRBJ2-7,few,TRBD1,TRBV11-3,CASSPGGTGSYEQYF,TGTGCCAGCAGTCCAGGAGGGACAGGCTCCTACGAGCAGTACTTC
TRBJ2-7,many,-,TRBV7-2,CASSFGTESSYEQYF,TGTGCCAGCAGCTTTGGGACGGAGAGCTCCTACGAGCAGTACTTC
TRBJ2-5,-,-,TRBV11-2,CASSLLGGQPQETQYF,TGTGCCAGCAGCTTATTGGGCGGACAGCCCCAAGAGACCCAGTACTTC
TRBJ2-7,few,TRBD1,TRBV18,CASSLIPTGHEQYF,TGTGCCAGCTCCCTCATTCCGACAGGGCACGAGCAGTACTTC
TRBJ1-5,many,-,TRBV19,CASSMWAGGLGSNQPQHF,TGTGCCAGTAGTATGTGGGCCGGGGGGCTAGGAAGCAATCAGCCCCAGCATTTT
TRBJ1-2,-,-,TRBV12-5,CASGLVPGNGYTF,TGTGCTAGTGGTTTGGTACCGGGAAATGGCTACACCTTC
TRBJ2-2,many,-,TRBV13,CASSLIGGLNTGELFF,TGTGCCAGCAGCTTAATCGGGGGGCTGAACACCGGGGAGCTGTTTTTT
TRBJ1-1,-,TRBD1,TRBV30,CAWIPKTGQNTEAFF,TGTGCCTGGATCCCAAAGACAGGGCAGAACACTGAAGCTTTCTTT
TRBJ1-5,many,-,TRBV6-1,CASSERPPGAYSNQPQHF,TGTGCCAGCAGTGAACGCCCTCCCGGGGCGTATAGCAATCAGCCCCAGCATTTT
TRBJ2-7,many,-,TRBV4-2,CASSQGDRPYEQYF,TGTGCCAGCAGCCAGGGGGATAGGCCCTACGAGCAGTACTTC
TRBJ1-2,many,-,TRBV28,CASSPHQGAYGYTF,TGTGCCAGCAGCCCCCATCAGGGAGCCTATGGCTACACCTTC
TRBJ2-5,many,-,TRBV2,CASSPETQYF,TGTGCCAGCAGTCCGGAGACCCAGTACTTC
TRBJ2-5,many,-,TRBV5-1,CASSLTGSVQETQYF,TGCGCCAGCAGCTTAACAGGGTCAGTGCAAGAGACCCAGTACTTC